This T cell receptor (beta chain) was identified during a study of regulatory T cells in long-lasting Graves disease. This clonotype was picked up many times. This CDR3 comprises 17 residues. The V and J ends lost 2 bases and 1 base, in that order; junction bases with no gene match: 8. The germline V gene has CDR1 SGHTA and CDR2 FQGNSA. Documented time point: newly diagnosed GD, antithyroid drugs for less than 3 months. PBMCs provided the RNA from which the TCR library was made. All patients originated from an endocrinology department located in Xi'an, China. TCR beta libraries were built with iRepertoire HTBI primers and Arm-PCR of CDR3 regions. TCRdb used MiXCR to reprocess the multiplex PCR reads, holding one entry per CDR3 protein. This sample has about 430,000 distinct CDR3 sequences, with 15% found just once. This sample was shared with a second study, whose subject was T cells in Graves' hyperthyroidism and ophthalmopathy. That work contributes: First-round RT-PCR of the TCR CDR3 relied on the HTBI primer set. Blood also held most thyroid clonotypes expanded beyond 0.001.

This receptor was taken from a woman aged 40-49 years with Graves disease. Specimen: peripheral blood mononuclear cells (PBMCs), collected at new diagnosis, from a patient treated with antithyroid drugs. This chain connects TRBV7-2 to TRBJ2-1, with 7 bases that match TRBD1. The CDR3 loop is CASSLRQGLVSYNEQFF. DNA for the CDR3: TGTGCCAGCAGCTTACGACAGGGTTTAGTGTCCTACAATGAGCAGTTCTTC. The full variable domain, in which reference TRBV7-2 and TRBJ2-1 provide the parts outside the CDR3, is GAGVSQSPSNKVTEKGKDVELRCDPISGHTALYWYRQSLGQGLEFLIYFQGNSAPDKSGLPSDRFSAERTGGSVSTLTIQRTQQEDSAVYLCASSLRQGLVSYNEQFFGPGTRLTVL.